This is a list of T cell receptor beta chains from one sample in a study of T cell responses to AZD1222 COVID-19 vaccine. This table comes from immunoSEQ multiplex PCR, and its TCRdb copy is limited to in-frame clones, with some not included. This table has about 87,000 clones, 90% appearing once. The sequencing used peripheral blood, collected on day 0 of AZD1222 vaccination. These receptors were obtained from an adult in good health. The CDR3 runs from the conserved cysteine through the conserved F or W. A D gene is named only where the DNA matches it firmly. Size tells how often a clone was seen (once, few, many) or the class of an expanded clone, and some rows leave it out.

abundance: NA
d_gene: NA
j_gene: TRBJ1-2
v_gene: TRBV7-9
len: 14
CDR3nt: TGTGCCAGCAGCTCCCCGACAGGAACCTATGGCTACACCTTC
CDR3aa: CASSSPTGTYGYTF

abundance: NA
d_gene: NA
j_gene: TRBJ2-7
v_gene: TRBV19
len: 13
CDR3nt: TGTGCCAGTAGTACCAACAGGGGAGGCGAGCAGTACTTC
CDR3aa: CASSTNRGGEQYF

abundance: NA
d_gene: NA
j_gene: TRBJ2-5
v_gene: TRBV7-9
len: 14
CDR3nt: TGTGCCAGCAGCTCCCCGGGCAGCCGTGTGGTCCAGTACTTC
CDR3aa: CASSSPGSRVVQYF

abundance: NA
d_gene: TRBD2
j_gene: TRBJ2-7
v_gene: TRBV7-2
len: 15
CDR3nt: TGTGCCAGCAGCTTAGTTCGGGGGGTCGGGGGTCCCCAGTACTTC
CDR3aa: CASSLVRGVGGPQYF

abundance: NA
d_gene: NA
j_gene: TRBJ2-5
v_gene: TRBV7-2
len: 15
CDR3nt: TGTGCCAGCAGCTTAGCGAACGACTGGGGGAAGACCCAGTACTTC
CDR3aa: CASSLANDWGKTQYF

abundance: once
d_gene: NA
j_gene: TRBJ1-2
v_gene: TRBV9
len: 15
CDR3nt: TGTGCCAGCCGGGCGGGGGCCCCTCCTAACTATGGCTACACCTTC
CDR3aa: CASRAGAPPNYGYTF

abundance: NA
d_gene: TRBD1
j_gene: TRBJ1-4
v_gene: TRBV28
len: 15
CDR3nt: TGTGCCAGCAGGGGCGACAGGGGGGGTTTTGAAAAACTGTTTTTT
CDR3aa: CASRGDRGGFEKLFF

abundance: NA
d_gene: TRBD1
j_gene: TRBJ1-5
v_gene: TRBV6-2/TRBV6-3
len: 14
CDR3nt: TGTGCCAGCAACCCCGACAGGGAGAATCAGCCCCAGCATTTT
CDR3aa: CASNPDRENQPQHF

abundance: once
d_gene: NA
j_gene: TRBJ1-1
v_gene: TRBV18
len: 13
CDR3nt: TGTGCCAGCTCACCACTTAAGGACACTGAAGCTTTCTTT
CDR3aa: CASSPLKDTEAFF

abundance: NA
d_gene: TRBD1
j_gene: TRBJ2-2
v_gene: TRBV6-6
len: 15
CDR3nt: TGTGCCAGCAGTCCTACAGGGGGCGGGAACGGGGAGCTGTTTTTT
CDR3aa: CASSPTGGGNGELFF

abundance: NA
d_gene: NA
j_gene: TRBJ2-5
v_gene: TRBV9
len: 14
CDR3nt: TGTGCCAGCAGCCCTCGAGGAGGGGGGGAGACCCAGTACTTC
CDR3aa: CASSPRGGGETQYF

abundance: NA
d_gene: NA
j_gene: TRBJ2-5
v_gene: TRBV27
len: 13
CDR3nt: TGTGCCAGCAGTTTAGTTGTCCAAGAGACCCAGTACTTC
CDR3aa: CASSLVVQETQYF

abundance: NA
d_gene: NA
j_gene: TRBJ2-3
v_gene: TRBV7-9
len: 15
CDR3nt: TGTGCCAGCAGCTTAACTAGCTCTAGCACAGATACGCAGTATTTT
CDR3aa: CASSLTSSSTDTQYF

abundance: NA
d_gene: TRBD2
j_gene: TRBJ2-3
v_gene: TRBV7-9
len: 15
CDR3nt: TGTGCCAGCAGCGGGGGACTAGCGGGGTCTGATACGCAGTATTTT
CDR3aa: CASSGGLAGSDTQYF

abundance: once
d_gene: NA
j_gene: TRBJ1-2
v_gene: TRBV29-1
len: 15
CDR3nt: TGCAGCGTTGAAAACCGGGTTGGAATAGTCTATGGCTACACCTTC
CDR3aa: CSVENRVGIVYGYTF

abundance: NA
d_gene: NA
j_gene: TRBJ2-4
v_gene: TRBV5-3
len: 16
CDR3nt: TGTGCCGGACGAAGGGAACCGTCGCTAGCCAAAAACATTCAGTACTTC
CDR3aa: CAGRREPSLAKNIQYF

abundance: NA
d_gene: NA
j_gene: TRBJ1-3
v_gene: TRBV27
len: 15
CDR3nt: TGTGCCAGCAGTTTATCGTCCACCACTGGAAACACCATATATTTT
CDR3aa: CASSLSSTTGNTIYF

abundance: NA
d_gene: TRBD2
j_gene: TRBJ2-3
v_gene: TRBV3-1/TRBV3-2
len: 17
CDR3nt: TGTGCCAGCAGCCAAGAGGGCCTGAGCGGGGCGGGGTATACGCAGTATTTT
CDR3aa: CASSQEGLSGAGYTQYF

abundance: few
d_gene: NA
j_gene: TRBJ1-2
v_gene: TRBV11-2
len: 17
CDR3nt: TGTGCCAGCAGCTTAGTTATCTGGGGTAGAAATAACTATGGCTACACCTTC
CDR3aa: CASSLVIWGRNNYGYTF

abundance: NA
d_gene: TRBD1
j_gene: TRBJ1-5
v_gene: TRBV6-5
len: 13
CDR3nt: TGTGCCAGCAGGGGACAGGGTGGTCAGCCCCAGCATTTT
CDR3aa: CASRGQGGQPQHF

abundance: NA
d_gene: NA
j_gene: TRBJ1-1
v_gene: TRBV3-1/TRBV3-2
len: 16
CDR3nt: TGTGCCAGCAGCCAAGCCCTTCAAGGGGGTCAAACTGAAGCTTTCTTT
CDR3aa: CASSQALQGGQTEAFF

abundance: NA
d_gene: NA
j_gene: TRBJ1-1
v_gene: TRBV18
len: 16
CDR3nt: TGTGCCAGCTCACCACCCACAGGGAGGCTGAACACTGAAGCTTTCTTT
CDR3aa: CASSPPTGRLNTEAFF

abundance: NA
d_gene: NA
j_gene: TRBJ1-5
v_gene: TRBV27
len: 16
CDR3nt: TGTGCCAGCAGTTTTGAGGCAGGCATTAGCAATCAGCCCCAGCATTTT
CDR3aa: CASSFEAGISNQPQHF

abundance: NA
d_gene: NA
j_gene: TRBJ1-2
v_gene: TRBV6-2/TRBV6-3
len: 11
CDR3nt: TGTGCCAGCAGCCCGAGCTATGGCTACACCTTC
CDR3aa: CASSPSYGYTF

abundance: NA
d_gene: NA
j_gene: TRBJ1-3
v_gene: TRBV10-3
len: 13
CDR3nt: TGTGCCATCGGTCCGAGCTCTGGAAACACCATATATTTT
CDR3aa: CAIGPSSGNTIYF

abundance: NA
d_gene: NA
j_gene: TRBJ1-4
v_gene: TRBV19
len: 15
CDR3nt: TGTGCCAGTACCCCCGGAGGGGTTACTAATGAAAAACTGTTTTTT
CDR3aa: CASTPGGVTNEKLFF

abundance: once
d_gene: NA
j_gene: TRBJ1-1
v_gene: TRBV6-5
len: 15
CDR3nt: TGTGCCAGCAGTTACTCGAGAGGGGGGCACACTGAAGCTTTCTTT
CDR3aa: CASSYSRGGHTEAFF

abundance: once
d_gene: TRBD2
j_gene: TRBJ2-7
v_gene: TRBV5-4
len: 13
CDR3nt: TGTGCCAGCAGCAGGGGACTAAGCTACGAGCAGTACTTC
CDR3aa: CASSRGLSYEQYF

abundance: once
d_gene: NA
j_gene: TRBJ1-1
v_gene: TRBV3-1/TRBV3-2
len: 11
CDR3nt: TGTGCCAGCAGCAAGGCCACTGAAGCTTTCTTT
CDR3aa: CASSKATEAFF

abundance: NA
d_gene: NA
j_gene: TRBJ2-5
v_gene: TRBV11-3
len: 13
CDR3nt: TGTGCCAGCAGCGCCTCGGGGGTGGAGACCCAGTACTTC
CDR3aa: CASSASGVETQYF

abundance: NA
d_gene: NA
j_gene: TRBJ1-5
v_gene: TRBV2
len: 14
CDR3nt: TGTGCCAGCAGCTCCGTTCAGGGGAGTCAGCCCCAGCATTTT
CDR3aa: CASSSVQGSQPQHF

abundance: NA
d_gene: NA
j_gene: TRBJ1-5
v_gene: TRBV7-8
len: 19
CDR3nt: TGTGCCAGCAGCTTAGTCGTATTCCGGCAGGACTTGAACAATCAGCCCCAGCATTTT
CDR3aa: CASSLVVFRQDLNNQPQHF

abundance: NA
d_gene: NA
j_gene: TRBJ1-6
v_gene: TRBV4-3
len: 14
CDR3nt: TGCGCCAGCAGCCGCGGGAAGGGTTTTTCACCCCTCCACTTT
CDR3aa: CASSRGKGFSPLHF

abundance: NA
d_gene: NA
j_gene: TRBJ1-5
v_gene: TRBV24-1
len: 14
CDR3nt: TGTGCCACCAGTGATCCCCACGGGCATCAGCCCCAGCATTTT
CDR3aa: CATSDPHGHQPQHF

abundance: medium-sized
d_gene: TRBD1
j_gene: TRBJ2-1
v_gene: TRBV4-3
len: 15
CDR3nt: TGCGCCAGCAGCCAAGGTCCGGACAGGGTCGATGAGCAGTTCTTC
CDR3aa: CASSQGPDRVDEQFF

abundance: NA
d_gene: TRBD1
j_gene: TRBJ2-7
v_gene: TRBV2
len: 14
CDR3nt: TGTGCCAGCAGCCCCGGGACAGGGACATACGAGCAGTACTTC
CDR3aa: CASSPGTGTYEQYF

abundance: NA
d_gene: NA
j_gene: TRBJ1-1
v_gene: TRBV21-1
len: 14
CDR3nt: TGTGCCAGCAGCAAAGGGGCTACTAACACTGAAGCTTTCTTT
CDR3aa: CASSKGATNTEAFF

abundance: NA
d_gene: NA
j_gene: TRBJ1-4
v_gene: TRBV15
len: 14
CDR3nt: TGTGCCACCAGCGAAGGGGTTTTTAATGAAAAACTGTTTTTT
CDR3aa: CATSEGVFNEKLFF

abundance: NA
d_gene: NA
j_gene: TRBJ1-2
v_gene: TRBV2
len: 12
CDR3nt: TGTGCCAGCAGTGAAGCGCGGTATGGCTACACCTTC
CDR3aa: CASSEARYGYTF

abundance: once
d_gene: TRBD2
j_gene: TRBJ2-2
v_gene: TRBV5-4
len: 18
CDR3nt: TGTGCCAGCAGCTTGGAGGCTAGCGGGGGCCATTTGGGCGGGGAGCTGTTTTTT
CDR3aa: CASSLEASGGHLGGELFF

abundance: NA
d_gene: NA
j_gene: TRBJ1-2
v_gene: TRBV6-5
len: 15
CDR3nt: TGTGCCAGCAGGGGGGGCCGGGAAGCTAACTATGGCTACACCTTC
CDR3aa: CASRGGREANYGYTF